This T cell receptor beta chain originates from a study of T cell responses to AZD1222 COVID-19 vaccine. Profiling relied on immunoSEQ multiplex PCR, and the TCRdb table lists in-frame clones only, not all of them. This sample yields around 90,000 clones, of which roughly 90% are seen a single time; approximately 12% belongs to the top ten. This receptor was identified in an adult in good health. Sequencing was performed on peripheral blood, taken on day 0 of AZD1222 vaccination.

CDR3 DNA sequence: TGTGCCAGCAGTTACTCGAAGGGTACAGCTTTCTTT. Protein product: CASSYSKGTAFF. This chain connects TRBV6-6 to TRBJ1-1; D remains ambiguous. V gave up 0 bases and J gave up 10 bases, with 9 bases separating them. The CDR3 contains 12 residues. Germline CDR1 is MNHNY and CDR2 is SVGAGI (reference sequence).